The 11 T cell receptor beta chains below all came from one sample that was sequenced in a study of cytomegalovirus exposure and HLA in healthy donors. 60 Vbeta and 13 Jbeta primers were used in PCR. The assay was immunoSEQ multiplex PCR, and TCRdb's table has in-frame clones only and misses some. Of 200,000 or so clones in the sample, about four fifths are singletons; the top ten hold 5% to 6%. Sequenced input: PBMCs. These receptors all stem from a woman in her 30s in good health and CMV-seropositive.

The chain joins TRBV5-1 to TRBJ2-7; perhaps TRBD1 as D (6 bases). This CDR3 region has 14 residues. Trimming stripped 4 bases from V and 4 bases from J, with 15 bases between. Germline V gives CDR1 SGHRS, CDR2 YFSETQ. CDR3 residues: CASSPRGNRYEQYF. The CDR3 DNA is TGCGCCAGCAGCCCGAGGGGGAACCGATACGAGCAGTACTTC.

The V gene is TRBV15, the J gene TRBJ2-7, with 7 bases aligning to TRBD2. This CDR3 contains 13 residues. The ends lost 8 bases at V and 6 bases at J; junction bases unmatched: 10. Germline V lookup: CDR1 LNHNV, CDR2 YYDKDF (reference sequence). This chain's CDR3 is CATATSVLREQYF. Here the CDR3 DNA reads TGTGCCACCGCCACTAGCGTCCTCCGCGAGCAGTACTTC.

This chain connects TRBV28 to TRBJ1-4, with 10 bases fitting TRBD1. CDR1 is MDHEN and CDR2 is SYDVKM in the germline V gene. CDR3 length: 14 amino acids. With V trimmed by 2 bases and J by 6 bases, 0 bases remained unmatched. CDR3 protein: CASSLGTGDEKLFF. The DNA for the CDR3 is TGTGCCAGCAGTTTAGGGACAGGGGATGAAAAACTGTTTTTT.

The V call is TRBV11-2, the J call TRBJ2-1, with unresolved D. V gave up 4 bases and J gave up 4 bases, with 17 bases separating them. Germline CDR1 SGHAT, CDR2 FQNNGV. The CDR3 is made up of 16 amino acids. The CDR3 nucleotides read TGTGCCAGCAGCTCGCGCGCCGAGTGGTCGTACAATGAGCAGTTCTTC. Residues: CASSSRAEWSYNEQFF.

The rearrangement links TRBV19 to TRBJ1-5; possible D gene TRBD1, 6 bases. The germline V gene encodes CDR1 LNHDA and CDR2 SQIVND (reference sequence). This CDR3 has 13 residues. V was cut by 5 bases and J by 7 bases, with 12 bases left in between. The CDR3 loop reads CASSGGGGQPQHF. CDR3 coding DNA: TGTGCCAGTAGTGGGGGTGGGGGCCAGCCCCAGCATTTT.

This clone was observed a handful of times. V is TRBV4-1 and J is TRBJ1-1, with 10 positions matching TRBD1. The germline gives CDR1 MGHRA, CDR2 YSYEKL. Unmatched junction bases numbered 8, after V lost 0 bases and J lost 4 bases. The CDR3 covers 17 residues. The CDR3 spells CASSQDFGTGVFTEAFF. The DNA for the CDR3 is TGCGCCAGCAGCCAAGATTTCGGGACAGGGGTTTTCACTGAAGCTTTCTTT.

The V call is TRBV4-2, the J call TRBJ2-3, with 8 bases that match TRBD2. V lost 0 bases to trimming and J lost 2 bases; unmatched junction nucleotides: 10. CDR3 length: 18 residues. Germline CDR1 is LGHNA and CDR2 is YNFKEQ. DNA of the CDR3: TGTGCCAGCAGCCAAGACTGGGCTACGGGGGGGCCCACAGATACGCAGTATTTT. Protein product: CASSQDWATGGPTDTQYF.

This rearrangement joins TRBV6-5 to TRBJ2-2; 7 positions match TRBD1. Per germline, CDR1 MNHEY and CDR2 SVGAGI. This CDR3 region has 13 residues. V lost 6 bases to trimming and J lost 6 bases; unmatched junction nucleotides: 4. This CDR3 reads CASRATGAGELFF. The CDR3 DNA follows: TGTGCCAGCAGGGCAACAGGGGCCGGGGAGCTGTTTTTT.

The chain combines TRBV4-1 with TRBJ2-5; 7 bases line up with TRBD2. The end of the DNA aligns better with TRBJ2-7, so the J call may be wrong. CDR3 length: 15 amino acids. Germline V CDR1 and CDR2: MGHRA, YSYEKL. CDR3 coding DNA: TGCGCCAGCAGCCAGGATTGGGACTACCCCTACGAGCAGTACTTC. This gives the protein CASSQDWDYPYEQYF.

V is TRBV15 and J is TRBJ2-7; 9 bases are shared with TRBD1. With 3 bases clipped from V and 3 bases from J, the junction kept 9 bases outside the gene matches. The CDR3 is 16 amino acids. The germline V gene encodes CDR1 LNHNV and CDR2 YYDKDF (reference sequence). The CDR3 region has the DNA TGTGCCACCAGCAGGGGACAGGGTCCGCGGGTCTACGAGCAGTACTTC. The encoded protein is CATSRGQGPRVYEQYF.

V and J are TRBV10-1 and TRBJ1-1; the D gene is possibly TRBD1 (5 bases). The CDR3 contains 14 residues. V was cut by 4 bases and J by 5 bases, with 14 bases left in between. Germline V gene lookup returns CDR1 WNHNN and CDR2 SYGVQD (reference sequence). As DNA, the CDR3 is TGCGCCAGCAGTGCCACCTCAGACAGTACTGAAGCTTTCTTT. Protein sequence: CASSATSDSTEAFF.